Sequencing of this T cell receptor beta chain was carried out in a study of T cells in Graves' hyperthyroidism and ophthalmopathy. A Clinical Activity Score of at least 3, a NOSPECS grade of at least 4 and a duration under 3 months were recorded in the ophthalmopathy patients. For the diagnoses, clinical symptoms, serum thyroxine and TRAb, thyroid ultrasound and orbital computed tomography were used. TCR beta CDR3 region amplification was performed from RNA transcripts. The study used the HTBI primer set for a first-round RT-PCR of the TCR CDR3. TCRdb recomputed calls from the multiplex PCR reads with MiXCR, one row per CDR3 protein. The table lists approximately 570,000 distinct CDR3 sequences, 20% of them singletons. This clonotype showed up just once. Germline CDR1 SGHVS, CDR2 FNYEAQ. Trimming took 11 bases from V and 0 from J; bases not matched to a gene: 4. The CDR3 consists of 13 residues.

The chain is built from TRBV7-6 and TRBJ2-5; TRBD1 matches 9 bases. The source material was blood. The origin of this receptor is a man aged 40-50 years with Graves' ophthalmopathy. Here the CDR3 reads CAGGQGYQETQYF. The CDR3 coding sequence is TGTGCCGGCGGACAGGGGTACCAAGAGACCCAGTACTTC.